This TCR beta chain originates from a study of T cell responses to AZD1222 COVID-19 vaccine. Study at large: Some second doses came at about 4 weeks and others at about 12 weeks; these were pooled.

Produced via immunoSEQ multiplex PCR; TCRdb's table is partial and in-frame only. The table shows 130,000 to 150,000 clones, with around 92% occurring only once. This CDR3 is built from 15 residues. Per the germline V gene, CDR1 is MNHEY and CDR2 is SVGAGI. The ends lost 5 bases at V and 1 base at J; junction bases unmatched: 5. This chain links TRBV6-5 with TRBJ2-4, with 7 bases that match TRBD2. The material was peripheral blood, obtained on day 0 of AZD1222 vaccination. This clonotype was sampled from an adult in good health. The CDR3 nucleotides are TGTGCCAGCAGTCGGGGGGTGTTGGCCAAAAACATTCAGTACTTC. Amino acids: CASSRGVLAKNIQYF.